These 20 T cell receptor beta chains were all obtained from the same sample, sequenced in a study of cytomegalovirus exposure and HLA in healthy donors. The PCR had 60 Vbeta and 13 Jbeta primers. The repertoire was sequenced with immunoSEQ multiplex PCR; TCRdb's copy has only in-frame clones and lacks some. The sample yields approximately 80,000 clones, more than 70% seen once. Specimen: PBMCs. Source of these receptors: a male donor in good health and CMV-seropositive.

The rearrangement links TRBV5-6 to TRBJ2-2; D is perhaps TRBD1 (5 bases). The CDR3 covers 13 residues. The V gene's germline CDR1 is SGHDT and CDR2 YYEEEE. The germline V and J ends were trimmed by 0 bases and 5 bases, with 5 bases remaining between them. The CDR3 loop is CASSLAGTGELFF. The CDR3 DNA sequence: TGTGCCAGCAGCTTGGCAGGGACCGGGGAGCTGTTTTTT.

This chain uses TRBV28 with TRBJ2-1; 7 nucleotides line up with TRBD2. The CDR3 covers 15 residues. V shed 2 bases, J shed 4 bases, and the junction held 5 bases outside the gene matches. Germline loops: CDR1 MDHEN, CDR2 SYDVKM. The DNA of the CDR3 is TGTGCCAGCAGTTTAAAACCAGCGGGGTACAATGAGCAGTTCTTC. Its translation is CASSLKPAGYNEQFF.

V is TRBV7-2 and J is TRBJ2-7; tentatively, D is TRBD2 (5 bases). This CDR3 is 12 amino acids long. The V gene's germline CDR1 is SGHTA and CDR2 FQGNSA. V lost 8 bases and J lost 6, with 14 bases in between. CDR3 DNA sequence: TGTGCCAGCGGTCGTCTAGCTTCCGAGCAGTACTTC. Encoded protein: CASGRLASEQYF.

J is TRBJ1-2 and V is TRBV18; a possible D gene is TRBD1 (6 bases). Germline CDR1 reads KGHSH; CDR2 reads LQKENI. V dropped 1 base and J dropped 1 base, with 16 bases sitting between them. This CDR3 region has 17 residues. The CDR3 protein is CASSPLGQTAINYGYTF. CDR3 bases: TGTGCCAGCTCACCACTTGGACAGACTGCCATTAACTATGGCTACACCTTC. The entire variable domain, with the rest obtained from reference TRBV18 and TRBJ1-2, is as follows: NAGVMQNPRHLVRRRGQEARLRCSPMKGHSHVYWYRQLPEEGLKFMVYLQKENIIDESGMPKERFSAEFPKEGPSILRIQQVVRGDSAAYFCASSPLGQTAINYGYTFGSGTRLTVV.

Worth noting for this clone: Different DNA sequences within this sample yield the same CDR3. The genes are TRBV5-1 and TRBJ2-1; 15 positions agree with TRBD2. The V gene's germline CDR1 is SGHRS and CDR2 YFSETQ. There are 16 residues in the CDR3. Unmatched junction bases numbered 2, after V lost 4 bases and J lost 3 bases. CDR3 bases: TGCGCCAGCAGCCCGGGACTAGCGGGAGGCTACAATGAGCAGTTCTTC. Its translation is CASSPGLAGGYNEQFF.

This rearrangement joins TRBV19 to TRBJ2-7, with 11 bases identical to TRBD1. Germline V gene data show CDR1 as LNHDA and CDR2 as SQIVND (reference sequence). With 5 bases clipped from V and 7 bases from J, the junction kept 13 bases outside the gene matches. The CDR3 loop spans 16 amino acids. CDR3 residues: CASSSPVGQGVTEQYF. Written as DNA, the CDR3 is TGTGCCAGTAGTTCTCCTGTGGGACAGGGGGTAACGGAGCAGTACTTC.

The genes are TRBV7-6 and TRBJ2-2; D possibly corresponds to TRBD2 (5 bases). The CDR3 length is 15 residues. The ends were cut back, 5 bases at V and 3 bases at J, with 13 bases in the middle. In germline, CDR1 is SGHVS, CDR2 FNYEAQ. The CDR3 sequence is CASSIGVEDTGELFF. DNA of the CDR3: TGTGCCAGCAGCATCGGGGTTGAGGACACCGGGGAGCTGTTTTTT.

The CDR3 reads CASSLRTGQRQQYF. CDR3 DNA sequence: TGTGCCAGCAGCTTAAGAACGGGACAGCGTCAGCAGTACTTC. V is TRBV7-2 and J is TRBJ2-7; TRBD1 agrees at 7 bases. In germline, CDR1 is SGHTA, CDR2 FQGNSA. The CDR3 covers 14 residues. V lost 2 bases and J lost 8; bases outside the gene matches: 9.

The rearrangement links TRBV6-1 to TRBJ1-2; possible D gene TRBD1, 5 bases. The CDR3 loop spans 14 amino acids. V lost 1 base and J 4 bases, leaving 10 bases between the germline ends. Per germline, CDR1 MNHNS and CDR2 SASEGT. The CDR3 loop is CASSEEGQSYGYTF. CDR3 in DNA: TGTGCCAGCAGTGAAGAGGGGCAGTCCTATGGCTACACCTTC.

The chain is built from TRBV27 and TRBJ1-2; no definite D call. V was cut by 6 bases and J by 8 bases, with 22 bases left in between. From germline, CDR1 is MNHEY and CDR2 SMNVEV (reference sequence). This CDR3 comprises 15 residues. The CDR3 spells CASSFRGVDAKGYTF. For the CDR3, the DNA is TGTGCCAGCAGCTTCCGCGGGGTCGACGCCAAAGGCTACACCTTC.

This CDR3 reads CASSFDQGVDEKLFF. For the CDR3, the DNA is TGTGCCAGCAGCTTTGATCAGGGGGTGGATGAAAAACTGTTTTTT. The rearrangement uses TRBV12-1 and TRBJ1-4; TRBD1 was called by the table and not checked on the DNA. TRBV12-1 is a pseudogene locus. The CDR3 is made up of 15 amino acids.

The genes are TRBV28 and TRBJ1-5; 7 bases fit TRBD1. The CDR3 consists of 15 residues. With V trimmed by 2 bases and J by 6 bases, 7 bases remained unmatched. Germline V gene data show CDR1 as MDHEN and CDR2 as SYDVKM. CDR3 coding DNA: TGTGCCAGCAGTTTAATCCAGGGGGGCACTCAGCCCCAGCATTTT. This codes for CASSLIQGGTQPQHF.

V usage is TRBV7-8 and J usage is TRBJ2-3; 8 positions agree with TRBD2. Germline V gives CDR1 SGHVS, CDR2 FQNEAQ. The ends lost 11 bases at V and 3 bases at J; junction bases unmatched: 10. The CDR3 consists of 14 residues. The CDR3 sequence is CAGAEREGTDTQYF. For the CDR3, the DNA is TGTGCCGGGGCCGAACGGGAGGGGACAGATACGCAGTATTTT.

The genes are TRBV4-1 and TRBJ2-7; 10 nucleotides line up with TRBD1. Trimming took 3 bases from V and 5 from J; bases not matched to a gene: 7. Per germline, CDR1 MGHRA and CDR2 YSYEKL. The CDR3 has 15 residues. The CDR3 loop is CASSQDRGGYDEQYF. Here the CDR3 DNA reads TGCGCCAGCAGCCAGGACAGGGGGGGGTACGACGAGCAGTACTTC.

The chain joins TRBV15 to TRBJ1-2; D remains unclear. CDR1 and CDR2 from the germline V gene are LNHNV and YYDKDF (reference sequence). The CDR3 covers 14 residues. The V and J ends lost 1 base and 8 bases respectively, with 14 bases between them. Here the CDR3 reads CATSRALGREGYTF. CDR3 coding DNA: TGTGCCACCAGCAGAGCCTTAGGCCGGGAAGGCTACACCTTC.

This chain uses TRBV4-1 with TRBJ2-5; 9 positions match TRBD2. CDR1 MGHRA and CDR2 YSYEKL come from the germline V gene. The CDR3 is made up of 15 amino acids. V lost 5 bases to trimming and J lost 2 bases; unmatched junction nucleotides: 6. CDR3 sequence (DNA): TGCGCCAGCAGCTACCGTAGCGGGGGACAAGAGACCCAGTACTTC. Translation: CASSYRSGGQETQYF.

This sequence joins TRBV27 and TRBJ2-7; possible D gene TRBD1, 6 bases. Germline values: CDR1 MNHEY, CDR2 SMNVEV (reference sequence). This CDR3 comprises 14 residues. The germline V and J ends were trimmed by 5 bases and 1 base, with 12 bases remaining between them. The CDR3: CASSLQGRSYEQYF. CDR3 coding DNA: TGTGCCAGCAGTCTTCAGGGGCGGTCCTACGAGCAGTACTTC.

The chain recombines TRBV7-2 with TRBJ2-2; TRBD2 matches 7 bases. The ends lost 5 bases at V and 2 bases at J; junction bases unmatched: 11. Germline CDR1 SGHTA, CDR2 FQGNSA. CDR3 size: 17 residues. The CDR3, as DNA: TGTGCCAGCAGCCTGACCTGGACTAGGGGAAACACCGGGGAGCTGTTTTTT. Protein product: CASSLTWTRGNTGELFF.

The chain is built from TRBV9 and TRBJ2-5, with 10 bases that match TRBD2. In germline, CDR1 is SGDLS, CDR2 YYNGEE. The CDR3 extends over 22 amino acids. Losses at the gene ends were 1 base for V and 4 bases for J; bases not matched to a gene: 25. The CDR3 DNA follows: TGTGCCAGCAGCGTACCGGGGCTAGCGGGAGTCTCCCACAGATACCGGCGAGAGACCCAGTACTTC. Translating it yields CASSVPGLAGVSHRYRRETQYF.

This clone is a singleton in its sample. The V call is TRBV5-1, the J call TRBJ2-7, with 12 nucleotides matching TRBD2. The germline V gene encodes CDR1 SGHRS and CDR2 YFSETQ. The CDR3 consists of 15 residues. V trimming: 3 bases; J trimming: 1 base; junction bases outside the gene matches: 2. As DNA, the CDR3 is TGCGCCAGCAGCTGGACTAGCGGGAAGTCCTACGAGCAGTACTTC. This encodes CASSWTSGKSYEQYF.